This T cell receptor beta chain was retrieved from a study of identical twins. TCRdb redid the calling of the 5' RACE reads with MiXCR, one entry per CDR3 protein. Seen here are 200,000 to 250,000 distinct CDR3 sequences, 5% to 7% observed once, and the top ten hold about 15%. Losses at the gene ends were 3 bases for V and 5 bases for J; bases not matched to a gene: 3. This CDR3 has 14 amino acids. Germline V gene lookup returns CDR1 SEHNR and CDR2 FQNEAQ (reference sequence). Turning to this clonotype: The antigen remains undetermined.

Study-wide results and limits: Abundant beta clonotypes from cord blood had fewer insertions, unlike memory repertoires, which showed none.

These data were also filed under a second study, of T cells expressing NK-cell markers. This second report adds: Restriction of sorting to alpha-beta TCR T cells was accomplished in several experiments using an anti-gamma-delta TCR antibody.

This TCR derives from a woman between 18 and 29 years old in good health. The chain carries TRBV7-9 and TRBJ2-1; 8 nucleotides match TRBD1. Sequencing was done on a sample of CD8+ T cells sorted from blood. CDR3 region: CASSFSTGDNEQFF. CDR3 coding DNA: TGTGCCAGCAGCTTTTCGACAGGGGACAATGAGCAGTTCTTC.